Following are 12 T cell receptor beta chains from one sample sequenced in a study of metastatic and nonmetastatic thyroid tumors. Every patient underwent thyroid surgery untreated. With MiXCR, TCRdb called clones anew from the PCR reads. The sample carries fewer than 20,000 clones, roughly 25% recorded once. Source material: adjacent normal tissue. Every receptor here comes from a female donor with papillary thyroid cancer or a benign thyroid nodule (not recorded which). Some clones in this sample may be carry-over from other donors' samples.

A few counts support this clone. J is TRBJ2-3 and V is TRBV19; D could derive from TRBD1 or TRBD2 (5 bases each). The V and J ends lost 3 bases and 6 bases respectively, with 13 bases between them. This CDR3 is 14 amino acids long. Germline values: CDR1 LNHDA, CDR2 SQIVND (reference sequence). The CDR3 nucleotides are TGTGCCAGTAGTATCGGGGCGGCATGGGATACGCAGTATTTT. Its protein product is CASSIGAAWDTQYF. Supplemented by reference TRBV19 and TRBJ2-3, the full variable domain reads DGGITQSPKYLFRKEGQNVTLSCEQNLNHDAMYWYRQDPGQGLRLIYYSQIVNDFQKGDIAEGYSVSREKKESFPLTVTSAQKNPTAFYLCASSIGAAWDTQYFGPGTRLTVL.

Comments on this clone: It may be a read error: a sequence one base away is much more abundant. The chain uses TRBV7-3 and TRBJ2-1; 10 bases fit TRBD2. Looked up from germline, CDR1 is SGHTA and CDR2 is FQGTGA. V lost 2 bases to trimming and J lost 7 bases; unmatched junction nucleotides: 5. The CDR3 length is 15 residues. The CDR3 loop reads CASSLLAGDVNEQFF. CDR3 sequence (DNA): TGTGCCAGCAGCTTACTAGCGGGAGATGTAAATGAGCAGTTCTTC.

Comments on this clone: Different DNA sequences within this sample yield the same CDR3. The chain joins TRBV28 to TRBJ1-4; the match to TRBD1 covers 7 bases. Germline-derived CDR1 and CDR2 are MDHEN and SYDVKM. J lost 10 bases, V lost 3 bases, and 14 bases had no gene match. The CDR3 is 16 residues long. CDR3 amino acids: CASSFGQVGLLRKLFF. The CDR3 coding sequence is TGTGCCAGCAGTTTCGGACAGGTCGGGTTGTTGCGAAAACTGTTTTTT.

This clone was observed many times. This sample also contains other DNA sequences that code for the same CDR3. The CDR3 bases are TGTGCCAGCAGTTTCCGGGGCGGGGAGCTGTTTTTT. It specifies CASSFRGGELFF. The rearrangement joins TRBV12-3 or TRBV12-4 to TRBJ2-2, with D possibly being TRBD2 (5 bases). Trimming took off 3 bases at V and 7 bases at J, with 6 bases between the two ends. CDR3 size: 12 residues.

A few counts support this clone. This rearrangement joins TRBV7-2 to TRBJ2-7; 11 bases line up with TRBD2. V was pared by 5 bases and J by 4 bases, with 7 bases of the junction left unmatched. CDR1 is SGHTA and CDR2 is FQGNSA in the germline V gene. The CDR3 length is 15 residues. The CDR3 DNA reads TGTGCCAGCAGCGCGGGACTAGCGGACCTGTACGAGCAGTACTTC. It is translated as CASSAGLADLYEQYF.

This clone has just a few counts. This chain uses TRBV6-1 with TRBJ1-2, with 8 bases identical to TRBD1. The CDR3 extends over 13 amino acids. Germline loops: CDR1 MNHNS, CDR2 SASEGT. Losses at the gene ends were 6 bases for V and 4 bases for J; bases not matched to a gene: 4. The CDR3 DNA reads TGTGCCAGCAGAGACAGGGGTGGCTATGGCTACACCTTC. This encodes CASRDRGGYGYTF.

The chain couples TRBV27 to TRBJ2-1; possible D gene TRBD2, 6 bases. Germline assignment: CDR1 MNHEY and CDR2 SMNVEV (reference sequence). V was trimmed by 4 bases and J by 4 bases, leaving 11 bases between them. This CDR3 spans 14 amino acids. The CDR3 reads CASSSGRGYNEQFF. In DNA, the CDR3 is TGTGCCAGCAGTTCCGGGAGAGGGTACAATGAGCAGTTCTTC.

This clone was recorded only once. The V call is TRBV20-1, the J call TRBJ2-5; D might be TRBD1 (7 bases). The ends were cut back, 5 bases at V and 0 bases at J, with 19 bases in the middle. Germline V CDR1 and CDR2: DFQATT, SNEGSKA (reference sequence). This CDR3 has 16 residues. CDR3 DNA: TGCAGTGCTGGCCTCCCGGGGGACAGACACCAAGAGACCCAGTACTTC. Amino acid sequence: CSAGLPGDRHQETQYF.

This clone was observed at least ten times. This chain links TRBV6-1 with TRBJ2-1, with no clear D. The CDR3 has 15 residues. Per germline, CDR1 MNHNS and CDR2 SASEGT. V gave up 1 base and J gave up 8 bases, with 15 bases separating them. The CDR3 DNA reads as TGTGCCAGCAGTGAAGGCGGAAGCATAATCTATGAGCAGTTCTTC. As protein: CASSEGGSIIYEQFF.

This clone was seen at least ten times. The chain employs TRBV6-2 or TRBV6-3 and TRBJ2-2; 7 bases match TRBD1. Looked up from germline, CDR1 is MNHEY and CDR2 is SVGEGT. Trimming cost V 0 bases and J 8 bases; bases outside gene matches: 3. CDR3 length equals 14 residues. CDR3 amino acids: CASSYSMDRGELFF. The CDR3 DNA sequence: TGTGCCAGCAGTTACTCAATGGACAGGGGGGAGCTGTTTTTT.

The V and J genes are TRBV7-9 and TRBJ2-7; TRBD2 matches at 7 bases. Germline V lookup: CDR1 SEHNR, CDR2 FQNEAQ (reference sequence). V lost 1 base to trimming and J lost 5 bases; unmatched junction nucleotides: 8. The length of the CDR3 is 15 residues. CDR3 DNA sequence: TGTGCCAGCAGCTTAGAGCAGGGAGGGTTACACGAGCAGTACTTC. Translating it yields CASSLEQGGLHEQYF. Supplemented by reference TRBV7-9 and TRBJ2-7, the full variable domain reads DTGVSQNPRHKITKRGQNVTFRCDPISEHNRLYWYRQTLGQGPEFLTYFQNEAQLEKSRLLSDRFSAERPKGSFSTLEIQRTEQGDSAMYLCASSLEQGGLHEQYFGPGTRLTVT.

This clone was detected ten times or more. The V and J genes are TRBV12-3 or TRBV12-4 and TRBJ2-7; D remains unclear. The CDR3 contains 13 residues. V lost 5 bases and J 3 bases, leaving 11 bases between the germline ends. The CDR3 protein is CASSSGTDYEQYF. The CDR3 DNA sequence: TGTGCCAGCAGTAGTGGTACCGACTACGAGCAGTACTTC.